What follows is one TCR beta chain and its context. This clone has only one observation. What this receptor recognizes is not known. No base quality information exists; no much larger clone differs at one position. From the cysteine through the phenylalanine, the CDR3 covers 11 amino acids. Only the CDR3 DNA is retained, 33 bases long and in frame from the first base. CDR1 and CDR2 were assigned from the germline V gene as SGDLS and YYNGEE. The germline ends are 10 bases apart after V is trimmed by 3 bases and J by 13 bases. Using the deep immunoSEQ assay, TCR CDR3 regions were amplified from genomic DNA by multiplex PCR. For each cell subset, the extracted genomic DNA was distributed evenly across all wells of several immunoSEQ 96-well plates, and each plate served as one replicate. For sorted subsets, around 200 ng genomic DNA, equal to approximately 30,000 T cell genomes, was loaded into each replicate PCR. Purified libraries were quantified with a Qubit 3.0 fluorometer, sized on a Bioanalyzer 2100, and re-quantified with the KAPA Library Quantification kit. Each immunoSEQ 96-well plate was sequenced on its own single-read 150-cycle Illumina NextSeq 550 flow cell. Turning to the authors' computational methods: The immunoSEQ output contained only junctional sequences without quality scores, so filtering could not match that applied to full-length reads. To assign V/J genes and CDR3, sequences were annotated using PyIR, a Python wrapper for IgBLAST v1.9, with IMGT germline references. Reads were removed for weak V/J assignments (E-value above 1e-6), missing CDR3, stop codons, out-of-frame junctions, or ambiguous translated residues. A V3J clonotype was defined by an identical inferred V gene, J gene, and CDR3 amino acid sequence. To compute the percentage overlap between repertoires, the number of shared unique clonotypes was divided by the size of the smaller repertoire. Three approaches were used to assess repertoire richness: RTK rarefaction, the Chao1 estimator, and Recon v2.1 estimates of unobserved clonotypes. Generation probabilities were computed with OLGA for all TCRbeta clonotypes obtained by the gDNA method from several donors. Not all clones reach the TCRdb copy of this immuneACCESS table, which keeps in-frame sequences only. Checked studies attribute under half of the gap to unresolved V genes and leave the rest unexplained. V and J calls and clone size are those listed in that table; D and trimming were worked out from the DNA. The sample table records 2 million to 2.5 million clones; approximately 94% of these occur just once. Clones ranked in the top ten supply over 0.1% of the sample.

The donors were healthy, HIV-negative adults with no recently reported acute infections or vaccinations. Only Caucasian adults living in Nashville, Tennessee, USA were represented among the donors. CD4+ T cells were enriched by magnetic negative selection, after which naive cells were positively selected on CD45RA and the negative fraction was taken as the memory subset. Blood was collected by leukapheresis, and PBMCs were isolated by Ficoll-Histopaque density gradient centrifugation and then cryopreserved in liquid nitrogen vapor phase. Analytical flow cytometry was used to check the purity and quantity of each magnetically sorted T cell population. Each sorted fraction had its genomic DNA isolated and then quantified by UV absorbance on a Nanodrop 2000c. This sample was included in a study of shared clonotypes between healthy human individuals (dated by TCRdb to 2018 to 2021). A note on the overall study: A few men and two women, aged 18 to 49 years, made up the cohort. For each donor, CD4 naive and CD4 memory were each run on three plates, CD8 naive on two plates, and CD8 memory on one plate. To estimate repertoire size and how much clonotypes are shared between individuals, the study performed deep sequencing of blood TCR repertoires from 4 to 6 healthy adults. To increase sequencing depth and limit assay-specific biases, different laboratories used diverse techniques to prepare libraries and sequence TCR repertoires. Each donor's leukapheresis produced roughly between roughly 0.85 and 10 billion PBMCs. Findings and caveats that apply to the study as a whole: Naive subsets generally had larger estimated clonotype richness than memory subsets. The small number of donors limited the genetic and exposure-history diversity represented. When a handful of donors were compared, the shared fraction of clonotypes was roughly 4.8% for naive CD4, roughly 3.4% for naive CD8, more than 2% for memory CD4, and 0.35% to 0.4% for memory CD8. Higher generation probabilities were observed for clonotypes shared by all four sorted-subset donors than for non-shared clonotypes. Only blood was sampled, and tissue TCR repertoires likely differ from those in blood. Pairwise subsampling indicated that sequencing depth was expected to affect the degree of clonotype sharing among donors. Rarefaction of sorted-subset datasets indicated incomplete sequencing despite the large sequencing depth.

Sequencing was performed on naive CD4+ T cells sorted from blood. The cell subset or site label, read with the paper, signifies: CD45RA+ positively selected. The clonotype comes from a man between 18 and 35 years old in good health. Rearrangement joined TRBV9 to TRBJ1-4; TRBD1 could be the D gene, as 5 bases match. The nucleotide sequence is given as TGTGCCAGCAGCGGGGGGTTCGGACTGTTTTTT. The resulting protein is CASSGGFGLFF.